In its sample, the clone carrying this TCR beta chain was seen many times. Its antigen is unidentified. Amplification of TCR beta CDR3 regions was performed using RNA transcripts as template. A first-round RT-PCR of the TCR CDR3 used the HTBI primer set. Each CDR3 protein is one row after TCRdb ran MiXCR on the multiplex PCR reads. This table has 600,000 to 700,000 distinct CDR3 sequences, 45% appearing once. The data originate from a study of T cells in Graves' hyperthyroidism and ophthalmopathy. Study-wide results and caveats: A 13 V-J signature model discriminated ophthalmopathy versus stable hyperthyroidism. The blood repertoire included most of the expanded thyroid clonotypes above 0.001. Onset of ophthalmopathy came a median approximately 6.9 months after the model predicted it.

Orbital computed tomography and thyroid ultrasound, together with serum TRAb and thyroxine and clinical symptoms, were used for diagnoses. CDR3 length equals 13 residues. Trimming took 7 bases from V and 3 from J, leaving 12 bases between them. Germline V gives CDR1 MNHNY, CDR2 SVGAGI (reference sequence). The chain joins TRBV6-6 to TRBJ1-2; no clear D. The source material was peripheral blood or thyroid tissue (not recorded which). The source is an adult man with Graves' disease, either hyperthyroidism or ophthalmopathy (not recorded which). The CDR3 spells CASMRIRDYGYTF. For the CDR3, the DNA is TGTGCCAGCATGCGGATCCGGGACTATGGCTACACCTTC.